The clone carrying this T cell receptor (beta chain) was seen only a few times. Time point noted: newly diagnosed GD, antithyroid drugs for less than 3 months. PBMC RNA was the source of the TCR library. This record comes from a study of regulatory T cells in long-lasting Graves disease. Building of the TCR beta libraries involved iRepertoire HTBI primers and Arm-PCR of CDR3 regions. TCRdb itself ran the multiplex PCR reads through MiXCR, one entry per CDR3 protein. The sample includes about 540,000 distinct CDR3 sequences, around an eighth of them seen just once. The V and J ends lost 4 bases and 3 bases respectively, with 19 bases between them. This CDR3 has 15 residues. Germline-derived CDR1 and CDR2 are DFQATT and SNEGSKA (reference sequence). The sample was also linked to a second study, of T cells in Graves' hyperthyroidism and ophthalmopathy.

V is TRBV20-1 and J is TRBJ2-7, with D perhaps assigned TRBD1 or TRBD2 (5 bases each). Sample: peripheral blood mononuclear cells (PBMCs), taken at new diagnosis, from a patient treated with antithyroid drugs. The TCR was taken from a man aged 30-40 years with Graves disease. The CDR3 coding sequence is TGCAGTGCTACCTCCCCCGGGACCCTAAACTACGAGCAGTACTTC. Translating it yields CSATSPGTLNYEQYF.